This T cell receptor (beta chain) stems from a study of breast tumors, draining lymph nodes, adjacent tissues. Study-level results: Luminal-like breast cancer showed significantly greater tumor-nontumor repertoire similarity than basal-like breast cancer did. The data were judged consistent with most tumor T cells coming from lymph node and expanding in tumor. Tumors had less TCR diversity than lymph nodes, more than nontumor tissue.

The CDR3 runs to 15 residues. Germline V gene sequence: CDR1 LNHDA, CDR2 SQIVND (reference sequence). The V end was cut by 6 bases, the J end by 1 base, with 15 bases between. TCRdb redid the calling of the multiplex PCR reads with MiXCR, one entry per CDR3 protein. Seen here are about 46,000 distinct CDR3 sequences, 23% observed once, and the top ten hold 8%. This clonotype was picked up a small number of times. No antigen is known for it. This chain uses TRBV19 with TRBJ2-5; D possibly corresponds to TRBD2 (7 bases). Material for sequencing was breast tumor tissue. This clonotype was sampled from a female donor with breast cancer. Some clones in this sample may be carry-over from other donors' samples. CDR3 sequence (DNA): TGTGCCAGTAGCCCGGGGGGCAGCTTCCAAGAGACCCAGTACTTC. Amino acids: CASSPGGSFQETQYF.